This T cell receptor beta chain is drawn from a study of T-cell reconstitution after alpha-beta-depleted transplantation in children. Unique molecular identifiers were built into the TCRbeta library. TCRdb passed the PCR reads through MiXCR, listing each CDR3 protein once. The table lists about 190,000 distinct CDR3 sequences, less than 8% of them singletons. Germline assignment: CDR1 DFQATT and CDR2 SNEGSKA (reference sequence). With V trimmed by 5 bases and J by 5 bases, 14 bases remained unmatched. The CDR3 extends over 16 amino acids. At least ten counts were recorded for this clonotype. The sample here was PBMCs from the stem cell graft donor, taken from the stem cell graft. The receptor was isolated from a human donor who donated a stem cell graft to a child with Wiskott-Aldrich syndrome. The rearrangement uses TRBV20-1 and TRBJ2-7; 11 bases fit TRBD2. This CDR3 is CSAHPVAGGFSDEQYF. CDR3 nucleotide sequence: TGCAGTGCTCATCCAGTAGCGGGGGGGTTTTCCGACGAGCAGTACTTC.